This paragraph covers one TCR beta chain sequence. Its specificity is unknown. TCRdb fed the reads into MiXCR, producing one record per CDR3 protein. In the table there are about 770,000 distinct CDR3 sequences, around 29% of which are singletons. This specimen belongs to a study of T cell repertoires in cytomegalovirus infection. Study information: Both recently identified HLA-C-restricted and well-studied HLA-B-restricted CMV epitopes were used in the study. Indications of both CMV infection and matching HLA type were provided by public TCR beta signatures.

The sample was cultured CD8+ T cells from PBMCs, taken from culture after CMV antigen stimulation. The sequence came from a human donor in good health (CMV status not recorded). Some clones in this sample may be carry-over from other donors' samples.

The CDR3 sequence is CATSPSLMAGSTEAFF. Here the CDR3 DNA reads TGTGCCACCAGCCCATCCTTGATGGCAGGGTCTACTGAAGCTTTCTTT. The J gene is TRBJ1-1, the V gene TRBV15; possible D gene TRBD1, 5 bases. V was clipped by 5 bases and J by 5 bases, with 21 bases between them. Germline V gene sequence: CDR1 LNHNV, CDR2 YYDKDF (reference sequence). The CDR3 is 16 amino acids.